This TCR beta chain comes out of a study of response to subunit inactivated influenza vaccine. V lost 6 bases to trimming and J lost 2 bases; unmatched junction nucleotides: 10. Germline CDR1 is ENHRY and CDR2 is SYGVKD. The CDR3 spans 18 residues. Of note for this clonotype: Antigen specificity is unknown.

Study observations and caveats: Researchers suggested that each seasonal influenza vaccination recruits few new T cells.

A single record per CDR3 protein comes from TCRdb applying MiXCR to the RT-PCR reads. The sample has about 530,000 distinct CDR3 sequences, around 13% seen once. The chain combines TRBV10-3 with TRBJ2-3; 14 bases agree with TRBD2. The clonotype comes from a man aged 50 to 60 who received an inactivated influenza vaccine. The sequences come from PBMCs from blood, collected about 40 days after vaccination. This CDR3 reads CAIRLGLAGVTYTDTQYF. The CDR3 region has the DNA TGTGCCATCAGATTGGGACTAGCGGGGGTGACTTACACAGATACGCAGTATTTT.